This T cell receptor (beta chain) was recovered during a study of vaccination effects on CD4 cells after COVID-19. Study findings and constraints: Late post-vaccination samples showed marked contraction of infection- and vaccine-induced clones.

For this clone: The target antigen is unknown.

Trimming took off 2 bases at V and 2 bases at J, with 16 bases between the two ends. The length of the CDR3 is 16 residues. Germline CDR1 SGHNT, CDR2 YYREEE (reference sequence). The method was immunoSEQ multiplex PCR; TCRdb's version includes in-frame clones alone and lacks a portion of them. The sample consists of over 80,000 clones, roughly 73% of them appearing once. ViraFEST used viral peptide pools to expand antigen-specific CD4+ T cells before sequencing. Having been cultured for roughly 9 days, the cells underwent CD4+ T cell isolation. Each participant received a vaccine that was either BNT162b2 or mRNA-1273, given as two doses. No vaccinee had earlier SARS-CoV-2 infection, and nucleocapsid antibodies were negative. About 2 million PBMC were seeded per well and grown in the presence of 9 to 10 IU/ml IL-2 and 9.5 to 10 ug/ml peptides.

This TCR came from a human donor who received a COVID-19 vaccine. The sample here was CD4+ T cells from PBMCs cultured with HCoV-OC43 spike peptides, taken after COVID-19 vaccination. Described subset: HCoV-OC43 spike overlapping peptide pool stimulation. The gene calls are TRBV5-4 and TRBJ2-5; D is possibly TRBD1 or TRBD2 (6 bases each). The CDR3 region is CASSFLHGGPQETQYF. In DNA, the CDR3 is TGTGCCAGCAGCTTCTTACACGGGGGCCCACAAGAGACCCAGTACTTC. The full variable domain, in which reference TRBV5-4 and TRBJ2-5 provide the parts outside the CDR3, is ETGVTQSPTHLIKTRGQQVTLRCSSQSGHNTVSWYQQALGQGPQFIFQYYREEENGRGNFPPRFSGLQFPNYSSELNVNALELDDSALYLCASSFLHGGPQETQYFGPGTRLLVL.